This T cell receptor beta chain was recorded in a study of radiotherapy plus CTLA-4 blockade in lung cancer. Regarding the study as a whole: It was early blood T cell clone dynamics, with interferon-beta, that reportedly best predicted response. The study found tumor-derived TCR clones expanded in blood after radiotherapy plus ipilimumab.

Germline V gene sequence: CDR1 SGDLS, CDR2 YYNGEE. Unmatched junction bases numbered 4, after V lost 0 bases and J lost 2 bases. This CDR3 spans 15 amino acids. Generated by immunoSEQ multiplex PCR, the TCRdb table keeps only in-frame clones and is missing some. The sample yields some 67,000 clones, less than 85% seen once. In regard to this clone: Its antigen is unknown.

The sequences come from peripheral blood, collected from a patient treated with radiotherapy plus ipilimumab. This chain uses TRBV9 with TRBJ2-5; TRBD2 aligns across 7 bases. This receptor was identified in a human donor with non-small cell lung cancer whose response to radiotherapy plus ipilimumab could not be evaluated. Some clones in this sample may be carry-over from other donors' samples. The CDR3 DNA sequence: TGTGCCAGCAGCGTAGCGGCGGGGGAGCAAGAGACCCAGTACTTC. Protein sequence: CASSVAAGEQETQYF.